This TCR beta chain is drawn from a study of CD8 T cells in ankylosing spondylitis. Study findings and constraints: Past research had described some motif variants in reactive arthritis synovial fluid and blood. Blood from ankylosing spondylitis patients appeared to carry a characteristic roughly 8-variant TCR beta motif.

This clonotype was observed at least ten times. Its antigen is unidentified. CDR3 length: 16 amino acids. From germline, CDR1 is LNHDA and CDR2 SQIVND (reference sequence). The V and J ends lost 3 bases and 5 bases, in that order; junction bases with no gene match: 9. Quantitative barcoded 5'-RACE was used to prepare TCR beta libraries. TCRdb re-called the 5' RACE reads with MiXCR, one entry per CDR3 protein. The table has around 160,000 distinct CDR3 sequences, more than 9% seen once; the top ten hold 29%. The TCR originated in a male donor with ankylosing spondylitis or in good health (not recorded which). The genes are TRBV19 and TRBJ2-1; TRBD1 aligns across 8 bases. The sequencing sample was made of blood, either unsorted or a sorted T cell fraction (not recorded which). The CDR3, as DNA: TGTGCCAGTAGTATTTCTTGGCAGGGGGCTGACAATGAGCAGTTCTTC. Translated: CASSISWQGADNEQFF.